The 19 T cell receptor beta chains below were found in one sample sequenced in a study of T-cell reconstitution after alpha-beta-depleted transplantation in children. As it was prepared, the TCRbeta library received unique molecular identifiers. TCRdb passed the PCR reads through MiXCR, listing each CDR3 protein once. The sample gives 200,000 to 250,000 distinct CDR3 sequences, about a tenth of which show up once; under 30% is in the top ten. The source was PBMCs, collected before TCRalphabeta/CD19-depleted stem cell transplant. These receptors were obtained from a child less than two years old with acute myeloid leukemia, due to receive a stem cell transplant.

This clonotype appeared many times. This rearrangement joins TRBV6-5 to TRBJ2-7, with TRBD1 identical over 9 bases. V was pared by 4 bases and J by 3 bases, with 7 bases of the junction left unmatched. There are 15 residues in the CDR3. CDR1 is MNHEY, CDR2 SVGAGI, per germline. The CDR3 sequence: CASSSPGQGVYEQYF. The DNA of the CDR3 is TGTGCCAGCAGTTCGCCGGGACAGGGAGTCTACGAGCAGTACTTC.

This clonotype was found many times. V is TRBV2 and J is TRBJ1-3, with TRBD1 matching over 9 bases. Germline assignment: CDR1 SNHLY and CDR2 FYNNEI. V trimming: 4 bases; J trimming: 0 bases; junction bases outside the gene matches: 4. The CDR3 has 16 residues. The CDR3 coding sequence is TGTGCCAGCAGTGGATCGACAGGGGGCTCTGGAAACACCATATATTTT. Its protein product is CASSGSTGGSGNTIYF.

This clonotype showed up many times. The rearrangement links TRBV28 to TRBJ2-6; 8 bases map to TRBD2. The trim removed 4 bases at V and 3 bases at J, leaving 14 bases unmatched. Germline-derived CDR1 and CDR2 are MDHEN and SYDVKM. This CDR3 spans 19 amino acids. In DNA form, the CDR3 reads TGTGCCAGCAGTTCTCATCCCGGGACTAGGAGGGGTGGGGCCAACGTCCTGACTTTC. It codes for CASSSHPGTRRGGANVLTF.

This clonotype was seen many times. V is TRBV2 and J is TRBJ2-2, with 7 nucleotides matching TRBD1. CDR1 is SNHLY and CDR2 is FYNNEI in the germline V gene. J was trimmed by 0 bases and V by 6 bases; bases with no gene match: 4. The CDR3 runs to 15 residues. For the CDR3, the DNA is TGTGCCAGCAGCGGGACAGAGGCGAACACCGGGGAGCTGTTTTTT. Amino acid sequence: CASSGTEANTGELFF.

This clonotype has just a few counts. The chain carries TRBV5-1 and TRBJ1-5; D perhaps matches TRBD1 (5 bases). V lost 3 bases and J 5 bases, leaving 9 bases between the germline ends. CDR1 SGHRS and CDR2 YFSETQ come from the germline V gene. This CDR3 is 13 amino acids long. CDR3 DNA sequence: TGCGCCAGCAGCTGGGCGGGGGATCAGCCCCAGCATTTT. The encoded protein is CASSWAGDQPQHF.

Concerning this clonotype itself: This sequence may be a read error, since a much larger clone differs from it by one base. This chain's CDR3 is CASCYSPIQPQHF. As DNA, the CDR3 is TGTGCCAGCTGTTACTCCCCCATTCAGCCCCAGCATTTT. The genes are TRBV6-5 and TRBJ1-5, with D hard to call. Germline values: CDR1 MNHEY, CDR2 SVGAGI. CDR3 size: 13 residues.

This clonotype occurred many times. The chain carries TRBV15 and TRBJ1-1; D might be TRBD1 (5 bases). The length of the CDR3 is 15 residues. Germline V lookup: CDR1 LNHNV, CDR2 YYDKDF (reference sequence). The germline V and J ends were trimmed by 0 bases and 4 bases, with 12 bases remaining between them. CDR3: CATSRDSRGGTEAFF. The CDR3, as DNA: TGTGCCACCAGCAGAGATTCACGGGGGGGCACTGAAGCTTTCTTT.

This clonotype was recorded many times. The chain combines TRBV7-9 with TRBJ2-1; 9 nucleotides agree with TRBD1. The CDR3 covers 16 residues. V lost 2 bases and J lost 4; bases outside the gene matches: 6. Germline V CDR1 and CDR2: SEHNR, FQNEAQ (reference sequence). This CDR3 is CASSLITGGIYNEQFF. Here the CDR3 DNA reads TGTGCCAGCAGCTTAATAACAGGGGGCATTTACAATGAGCAGTTCTTC.

This clonotype was recorded many times. Mismatch with germline at one junction end may stem from a read error. This chain links TRBV4-2 with TRBJ2-3; 7 nucleotides agree with TRBD2. Germline CDR1 is LGHNA and CDR2 is YNFKEQ. The CDR3 is 17 residues long. The CDR3 nucleotides are TGTGCCAGCGGCCAAAGGGCGGCGGGAGTGAGCCCAGATACGCAGTATTTT. Its translation: CASGQRAAGVSPDTQYF.

This clonotype was counted many times. The chain is built from TRBV6-2 or TRBV6-3 and TRBJ2-1; TRBD2 matches 9 bases. Germline assignment: CDR1 MNHEY and CDR2 SVGEGT. V shed 7 bases and J 9 bases; nucleotides not matched to a gene: 4. This CDR3 region has 12 residues. In nucleotides, the CDR3 is TGTGCCAGCACGAGGACTAGCGCTGAGCAGTTCTTC. As protein: CASTRTSAEQFF.

This clonotype was seen repeatedly, ten times or more. The rearrangement joins TRBV20-1 to TRBJ2-5, with D perhaps TRBD2 (5 bases). Trimming removed 5 bases from V and 4 bases from J, with 11 bases in between. The CDR3 is 12 amino acids. Germline V gives CDR1 DFQATT, CDR2 SNEGSKA (reference sequence). CDR3 residues: CSAWTGGETQYF. CDR3 DNA: TGCAGTGCTTGGACTGGCGGAGAGACCCAGTACTTC.

The chain employs TRBV5-6 and TRBJ1-5; D is ambiguous. This CDR3 has 12 residues. V lost 4 bases and J lost 4, with 6 bases in between. In germline, CDR1 is SGHDT, CDR2 YYEEEE. The CDR3 coding sequence is TGTGCCAGCAGCCGGGTGAATCAGCCCCAGCATTTT. Translated, it gives CASSRVNQPQHF. Full variable domain (rest looked up from reference TRBV5-6 and TRBJ1-5): DAGVTQSPTHLIKTRGQQVTLRCSPKSGHDTVSWYQQALGQGPQFIFQYYEEEERQRGNFPDRFSGHQFPNYSSELNVNALLLGDSALYLCASSRVNQPQHFGDGTRLSIL.

This clonotype was counted many times. This chain uses TRBV10-3 with TRBJ2-2; D may be TRBD2 (6 bases). CDR1 ENHRY and CDR2 SYGVKD come from the germline V gene. The CDR3 spans 15 residues. V was pared by 6 bases and J by 0 bases, with 11 bases between. The CDR3: CAIRAKRANTGELFF. The CDR3 DNA sequence: TGTGCCATCAGAGCGAAGCGGGCGAACACCGGGGAGCTGTTTTTT.

This clonotype was counted at least ten times. The rearrangement joins TRBV6-4 to TRBJ1-6, with D possibly matching TRBD1 (6 bases). V was cut by 3 bases and J by 10 bases, with 10 bases left in between. Germline V gives CDR1 MRHNA, CDR2 SNTAGT. There are 13 residues in the CDR3. The CDR3 here is CASSEGARSPLHF. The CDR3 DNA reads TGTGCCAGCAGTGAGGGGGCGCGATCACCCCTCCACTTT.

This clonotype was seen ten or more times. The chain carries TRBV7-7 and TRBJ2-2; 10 bases align to TRBD1. V was clipped by 2 bases and J by 4 bases; unmatched bases: 4. The CDR3 totals 16 residues. Germline V CDR1 and CDR2: SSHAT, FNYEAQ (reference sequence). CDR3 loop: CASSLSGTGVTGELFF. In DNA form, the CDR3 reads TGTGCCAGCAGCTTATCAGGGACAGGGGTCACCGGGGAGCTGTTTTTT.

This clonotype was seen repeatedly, ten times or more. In DNA, the CDR3 is TGTGCCAGCAGTAATCCCCCCGGCACAGGGGGCGGGTATGAGCAGTTCTTC. Translation: CASSNPPGTGGGYEQFF. V is TRBV28 and J is TRBJ2-1; 9 nucleotides agree with TRBD1. The CDR3 is 17 residues long. The V and J ends lost 5 bases and 8 bases, in that order; junction bases with no gene match: 16. Germline CDR1 is MDHEN and CDR2 is SYDVKM.

This clonotype has a count of ten or more. The chain uses TRBV20-1 and TRBJ1-5, with 7 bases fitting TRBD1. The CDR3 has 14 residues. Trimming took 4 bases from V and 7 from J; bases not matched to a gene: 10. Looked up from germline, CDR1 is DFQATT and CDR2 is SNEGSKA (reference sequence). CDR3 amino acids: CSAIRQGRRQPQHF. The CDR3 DNA follows: TGCAGTGCTATCAGACAGGGAAGAAGGCAGCCCCAGCATTTT.

Comment on this clonotype: A single base is all that separates this from a far larger clone, so a read error is likely. The chain carries TRBV7-2 and TRBJ2-1; D is unresolved. Germline lookup yields CDR1 SGHTA and CDR2 FQGNSA. The CDR3 contains 12 residues. The V and J ends lost 1 base and 8 bases respectively, with 6 bases between them. CDR3 protein: CASSLVGDEQFF. The CDR3 DNA follows: TGTGCCAGCAGCTTAGTCGGCGATGAGCAGTTCTTC. Drawing the rest from reference TRBV7-2 and TRBJ2-1, the complete variable domain is GAGVSQSPSNKVTEKGKDVELRCDPISGHTALYWYRQSLGQGLEFLIYFQGNSAPDKSGLPSDRFSAERTGGSVSTLTIQRTQQEDSAVYLCASSLVGDEQFFGPGTRLTVL.

This clonotype showed up many times. V and J are TRBV20-1 and TRBJ2-1; 8 bases are a match to TRBD2. V was pared by 5 bases and J by 1 base, with 4 bases of the junction left unmatched. The CDR3 length is 14 residues. Germline CDR1 is DFQATT and CDR2 is SNEGSKA (reference sequence). This CDR3 is CSARTSWSYNEQFF. The CDR3 DNA sequence: TGCAGTGCTCGGACTAGCTGGTCCTACAATGAGCAGTTCTTC.